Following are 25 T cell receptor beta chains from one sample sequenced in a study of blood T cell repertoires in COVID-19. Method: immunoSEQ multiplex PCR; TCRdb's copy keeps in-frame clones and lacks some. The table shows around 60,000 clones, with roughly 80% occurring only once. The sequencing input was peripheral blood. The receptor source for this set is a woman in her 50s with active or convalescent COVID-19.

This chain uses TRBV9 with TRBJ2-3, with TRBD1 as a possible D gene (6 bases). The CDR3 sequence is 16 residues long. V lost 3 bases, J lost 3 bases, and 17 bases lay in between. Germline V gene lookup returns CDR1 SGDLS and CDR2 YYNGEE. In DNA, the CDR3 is TGTGCCAGCAGCGGGTCAGGGGCCTCTGGGACAGATACGCAGTATTTT. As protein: CASSGSGASGTDTQYF.

Here the CDR3 reads CSVRPRGVETQYF. CDR3 sequence (DNA): TGCAGCGTGCGACCCAGGGGGGTTGAGACCCAGTACTTC. The V call is TRBV29-1, the J call TRBJ2-5; TRBD1 is a possible D gene (7 bases). Trimming shortened V by 6 bases and J by 5 bases, and 16 bases separated the two germline ends. The germline V gene has CDR1 SQVTM and CDR2 ANQGSEA. The CDR3 extends over 13 amino acids.

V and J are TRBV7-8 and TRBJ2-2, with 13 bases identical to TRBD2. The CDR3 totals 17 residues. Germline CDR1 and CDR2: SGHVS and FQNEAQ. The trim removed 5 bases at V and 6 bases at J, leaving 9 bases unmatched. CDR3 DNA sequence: TGTGCCAGCAGCGCCCTAGGACTAGCGGGAGTGGCCGGGGAGCTGTTTTTT. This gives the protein CASSALGLAGVAGELFF.

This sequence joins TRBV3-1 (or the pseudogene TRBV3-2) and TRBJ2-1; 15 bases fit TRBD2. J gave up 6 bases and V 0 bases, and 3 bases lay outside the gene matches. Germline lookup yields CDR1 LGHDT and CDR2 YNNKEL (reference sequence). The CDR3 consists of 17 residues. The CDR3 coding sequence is TGTGCCAGCAGCCAAGATTGGACTAGCGGGAGGGGCAATGAGCAGTTCTTC. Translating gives CASSQDWTSGRGNEQFF.

The CDR3 reads CASSEPVVSYEQYF. The CDR3 DNA follows: TGTGCCAGCAGTGAACCCGTGGTTAGCTACGAGCAGTACTTC. This chain connects TRBV2 to TRBJ2-7; D is undetermined. Between the trimmed V and J ends, which lost 2 bases and 3 bases, there was a span of 11 bases. The CDR3 runs 14 residues. Germline values: CDR1 SNHLY, CDR2 FYNNEI.

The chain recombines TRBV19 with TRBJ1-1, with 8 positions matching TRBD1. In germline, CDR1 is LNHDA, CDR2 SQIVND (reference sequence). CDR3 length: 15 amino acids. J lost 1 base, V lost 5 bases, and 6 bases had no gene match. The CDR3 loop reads CASSPRGRKNTEAFF. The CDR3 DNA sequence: TGTGCCAGTAGTCCCAGGGGGCGAAAGAACACTGAAGCTTTCTTT.

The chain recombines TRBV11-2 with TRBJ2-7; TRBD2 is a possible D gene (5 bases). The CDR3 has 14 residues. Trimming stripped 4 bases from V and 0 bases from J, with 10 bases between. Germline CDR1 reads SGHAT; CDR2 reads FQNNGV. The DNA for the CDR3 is TGTGCCAGCAGCTCATTACTAGTCTCCTACGAGCAGTACTTC. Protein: CASSSLLVSYEQYF. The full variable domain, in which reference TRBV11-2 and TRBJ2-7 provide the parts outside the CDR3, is EAGVAQSPRYKIIEKRQSVAFWCNPISGHATLYWYQQILGQGPKLLIQFQNNGVVDDSQLPKDRFSAERLKGVDSTLKIQPAKLEDSAVYLCASSSLLVSYEQYFGPGTRLTVT.

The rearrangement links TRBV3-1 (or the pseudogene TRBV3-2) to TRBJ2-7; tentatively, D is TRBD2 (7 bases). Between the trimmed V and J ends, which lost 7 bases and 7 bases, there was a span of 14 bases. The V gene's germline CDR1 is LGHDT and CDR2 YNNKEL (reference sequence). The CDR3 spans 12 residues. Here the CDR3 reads CASTEGEGEQYF. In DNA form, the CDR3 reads TGTGCCAGCACTGAGGGGGAGGGGGAGCAGTACTTC.

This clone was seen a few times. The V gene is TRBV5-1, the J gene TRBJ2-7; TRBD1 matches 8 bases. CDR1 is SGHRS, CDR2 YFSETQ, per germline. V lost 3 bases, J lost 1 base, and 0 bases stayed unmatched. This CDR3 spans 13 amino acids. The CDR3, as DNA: TGCGCCAGCAGCTGGGACAGGTCCTACGAGCAGTACTTC. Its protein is CASSWDRSYEQYF.

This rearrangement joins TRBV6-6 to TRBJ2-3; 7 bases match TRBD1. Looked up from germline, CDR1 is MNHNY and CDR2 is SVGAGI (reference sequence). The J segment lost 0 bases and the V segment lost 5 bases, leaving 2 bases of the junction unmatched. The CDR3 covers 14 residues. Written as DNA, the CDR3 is TGTGCCAGCAGTCGGGACAGCAGCACAGATACGCAGTATTTT. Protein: CASSRDSSTDTQYF.

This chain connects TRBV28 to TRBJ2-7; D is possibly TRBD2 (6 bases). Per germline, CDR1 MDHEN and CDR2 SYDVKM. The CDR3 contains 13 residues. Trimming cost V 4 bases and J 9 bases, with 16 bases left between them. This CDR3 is CASSWGAGEAQYF. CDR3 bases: TGTGCCAGCAGTTGGGGAGCGGGCGAGGCGCAGTACTTC.

CDR3 sequence: CASSVAQEPSYNSPLHF. CDR3 coding DNA: TGTGCCAGCAGCGTAGCACAGGAACCATCCTATAATTCACCCCTCCACTTT. V usage is TRBV9 and J usage is TRBJ1-6; the D gene is possibly TRBD1 (5 bases). Trimming took off 0 bases at V and 1 base at J, with 11 bases between the two ends. The CDR3 covers 17 residues. CDR1 and CDR2 from the germline V gene are SGDLS and YYNGEE. The full variable domain, in which reference TRBV9 and TRBJ1-6 provide the parts outside the CDR3, is DSGVTQTPKHLITATGQRVTLRCSPRSGDLSVYWYQQSLDQGLQFLIQYYNGEERAKGNILERFSAQQFPDLHSELNLSSLELGDSALYFCASSVAQEPSYNSPLHFGNGTRLTVT.

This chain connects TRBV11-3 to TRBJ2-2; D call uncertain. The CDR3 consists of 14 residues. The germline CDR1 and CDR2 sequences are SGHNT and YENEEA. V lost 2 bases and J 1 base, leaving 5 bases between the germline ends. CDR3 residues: CASSLYRNTGELFF. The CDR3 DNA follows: TGTGCCAGCAGCTTATATAGGAACACCGGGGAGCTGTTTTTT. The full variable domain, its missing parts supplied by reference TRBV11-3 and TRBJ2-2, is EAGVVQSPRYKIIEKKQPVAFWCNPISGHNTLYWYLQNLGQGPELLIRYENEEAVDDSQLPKDRFSAERLKGVDSTLKIQPAELGDSAVYLCASSLYRNTGELFFGEGSRLTVL.

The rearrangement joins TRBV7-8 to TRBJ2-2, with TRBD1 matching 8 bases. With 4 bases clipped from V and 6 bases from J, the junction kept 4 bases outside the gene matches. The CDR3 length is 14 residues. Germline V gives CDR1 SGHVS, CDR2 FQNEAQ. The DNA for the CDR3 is TGTGCCAGCAGCTCAATACAGGGGGCCGGGGAGCTGTTTTTT. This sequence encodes CASSSIQGAGELFF.

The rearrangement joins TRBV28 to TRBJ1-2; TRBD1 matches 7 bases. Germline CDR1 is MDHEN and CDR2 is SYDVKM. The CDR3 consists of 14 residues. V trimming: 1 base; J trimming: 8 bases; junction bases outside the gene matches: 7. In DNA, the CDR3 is TGTGCCAGCAGTTTATTCCGACAGGGCCGGGGCTACACCTTC. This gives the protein CASSLFRQGRGYTF.

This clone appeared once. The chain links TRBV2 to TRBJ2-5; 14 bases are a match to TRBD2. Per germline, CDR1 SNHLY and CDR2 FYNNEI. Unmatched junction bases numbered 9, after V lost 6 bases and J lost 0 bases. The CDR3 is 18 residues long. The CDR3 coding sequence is TGTGCCAGCAGGGGGACTAGCGGGAGACGAAGGTACCAAGAGACCCAGTACTTC. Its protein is CASRGTSGRRRYQETQYF.

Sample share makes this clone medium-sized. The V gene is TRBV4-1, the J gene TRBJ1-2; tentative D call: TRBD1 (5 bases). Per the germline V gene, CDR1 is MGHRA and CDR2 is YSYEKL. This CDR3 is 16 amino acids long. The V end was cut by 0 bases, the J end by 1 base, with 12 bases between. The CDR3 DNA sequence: TGCGCCAGCAGCCAAGAAGGAGGGGACTATAACTATGGCTACACCTTC. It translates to CASSQEGGDYNYGYTF.

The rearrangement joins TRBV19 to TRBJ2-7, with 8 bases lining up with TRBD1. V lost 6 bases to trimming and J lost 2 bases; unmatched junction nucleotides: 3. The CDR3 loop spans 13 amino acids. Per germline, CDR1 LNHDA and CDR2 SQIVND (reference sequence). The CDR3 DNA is TGTGCCAGTAGCTCGGACAGGGCCTACGAGCAGTACTTC. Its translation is CASSSDRAYEQYF.

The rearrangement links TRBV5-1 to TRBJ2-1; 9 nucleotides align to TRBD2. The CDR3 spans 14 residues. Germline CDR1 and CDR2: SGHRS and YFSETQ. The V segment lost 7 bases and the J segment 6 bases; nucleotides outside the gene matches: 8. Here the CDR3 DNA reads TGCGCCAGCCAACTAGCGGGTAGGGGCAATGAGCAGTTCTTC. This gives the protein CASQLAGRGNEQFF.

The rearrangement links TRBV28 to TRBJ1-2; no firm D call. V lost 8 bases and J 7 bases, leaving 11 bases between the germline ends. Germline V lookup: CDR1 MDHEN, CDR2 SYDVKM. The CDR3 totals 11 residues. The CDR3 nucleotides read TGTGCCAGCGGGAGGTCCGGTGGCTACACCTTC. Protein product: CASGRSGGYTF.

DNA of the CDR3: TGTGCCAGCAGCCCGCCCGGGCGGACAGACTACAATGAGCAGTTCTTC. It yields the protein CASSPPGRTDYNEQFF. This chain uses TRBV7-9 with TRBJ2-1; TRBD1 is a possible D gene (6 bases). Per the germline V gene, CDR1 is SEHNR and CDR2 is FQNEAQ (reference sequence). The length of the CDR3 is 16 residues. The V end lost 5 bases, the J end lost 3 bases, and 17 bases lay between the germline ends.

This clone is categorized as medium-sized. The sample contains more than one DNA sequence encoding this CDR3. CDR3 sequence: CASSPLDRGTYEQYF. The CDR3 DNA reads as TGTGCCAGCAGCCCGCTTGACAGGGGAACCTACGAGCAGTACTTC. The rearrangement links TRBV7-9 to TRBJ2-7; 8 nucleotides agree with TRBD1. The trim removed 5 bases at V and 2 bases at J, leaving 8 bases unmatched. Germline values: CDR1 SEHNR, CDR2 FQNEAQ (reference sequence). CDR3 length: 15 amino acids.

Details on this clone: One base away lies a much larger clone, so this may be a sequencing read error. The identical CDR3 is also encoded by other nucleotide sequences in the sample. The DNA of the CDR3 is TGTGCCAGCAGTTTACAGGGGAACACTGAAGCTTTCTTT. Protein product: CASSLQGNTEAFF. The chain combines TRBV12-3 or TRBV12-4 with TRBJ1-1; possibly TRBD1 for D (5 bases). V was cut by 2 bases and J by 1 base, with 5 bases left in between. This CDR3 has 13 amino acids.

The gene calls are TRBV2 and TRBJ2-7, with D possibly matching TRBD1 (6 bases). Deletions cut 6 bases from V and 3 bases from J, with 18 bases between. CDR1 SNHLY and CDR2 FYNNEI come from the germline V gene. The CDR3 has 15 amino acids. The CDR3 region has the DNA TGTGCCAGCAGCAAAAACCGGGACACCAACTACGAGCAGTACTTC. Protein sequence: CASSKNRDTNYEQYF.

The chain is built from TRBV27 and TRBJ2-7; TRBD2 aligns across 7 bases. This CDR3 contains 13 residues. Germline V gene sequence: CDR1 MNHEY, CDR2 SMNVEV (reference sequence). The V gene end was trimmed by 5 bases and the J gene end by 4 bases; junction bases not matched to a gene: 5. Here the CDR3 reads CASSHGTNYEQYF. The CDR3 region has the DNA TGTGCCAGCAGTCACGGGACTAATTACGAGCAGTACTTC.